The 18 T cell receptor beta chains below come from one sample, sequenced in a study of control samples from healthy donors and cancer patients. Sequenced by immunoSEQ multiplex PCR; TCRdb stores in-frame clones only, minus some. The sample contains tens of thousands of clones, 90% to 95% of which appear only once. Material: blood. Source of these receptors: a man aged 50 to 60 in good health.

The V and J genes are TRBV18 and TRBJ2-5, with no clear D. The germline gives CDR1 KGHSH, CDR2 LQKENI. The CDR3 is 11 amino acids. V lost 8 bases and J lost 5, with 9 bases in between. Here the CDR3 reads CASTQSETQYF. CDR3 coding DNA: TGTGCCAGCACTCAATCGGAGACCCAGTACTTC.

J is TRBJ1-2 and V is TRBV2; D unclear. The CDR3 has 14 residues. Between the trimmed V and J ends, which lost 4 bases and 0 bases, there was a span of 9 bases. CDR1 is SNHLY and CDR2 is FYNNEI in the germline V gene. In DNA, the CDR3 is TGTGCCAGCAGTGGGACGGTAGCTAACTATGGCTACACCTTC. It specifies CASSGTVANYGYTF.

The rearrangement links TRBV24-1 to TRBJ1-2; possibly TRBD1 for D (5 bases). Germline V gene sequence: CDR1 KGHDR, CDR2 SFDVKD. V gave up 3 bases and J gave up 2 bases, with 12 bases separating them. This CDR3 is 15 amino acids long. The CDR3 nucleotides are TGTGCCACCAGTGATCCAGGGAGTGGCAACTATGGCTACACCTTC. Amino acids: CATSDPGSGNYGYTF.

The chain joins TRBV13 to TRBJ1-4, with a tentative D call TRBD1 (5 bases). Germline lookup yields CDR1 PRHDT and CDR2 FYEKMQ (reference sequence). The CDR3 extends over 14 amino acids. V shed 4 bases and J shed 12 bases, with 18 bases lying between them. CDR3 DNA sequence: TGTGCCAGCAGCTATTCTCGGGGGGGAGTCGAACTGTTTTTT. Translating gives CASSYSRGGVELFF.

The CDR3 sequence is CASSLQGVEGYTF. DNA of the CDR3: TGTGCCAGCAGTCTACAGGGGGTTGAAGGATACACCTTC. This chain joins TRBV12-3 or TRBV12-4 and TRBJ1-2, with 8 nucleotides matching TRBD1. The CDR3 is 13 residues long. The V gene end was trimmed by 5 bases and the J gene end by 11 bases; junction bases not matched to a gene: 10.

The CDR3 nucleotides are TGCGCCAGCAGCCAACCCCCTTTATTAGGCTACAATGAGCAGTTCTTC. It translates to CASSQPPLLGYNEQFF. The chain combines TRBV4-1 with TRBJ2-1; D not certain. The V end lost 2 bases, the J end lost 3 bases, and 14 bases lay between the germline ends. This CDR3 spans 16 amino acids. The germline gives CDR1 MGHRA, CDR2 YSYEKL.

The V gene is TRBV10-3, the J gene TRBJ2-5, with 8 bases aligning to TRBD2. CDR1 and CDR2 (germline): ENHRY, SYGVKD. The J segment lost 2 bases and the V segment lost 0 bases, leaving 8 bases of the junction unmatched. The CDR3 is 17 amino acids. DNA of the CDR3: TGTGCCATCAGTGAGTCTCGAATAGCGGGGCTACAAGAGACCCAGTACTTC. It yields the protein CAISESRIAGLQETQYF.

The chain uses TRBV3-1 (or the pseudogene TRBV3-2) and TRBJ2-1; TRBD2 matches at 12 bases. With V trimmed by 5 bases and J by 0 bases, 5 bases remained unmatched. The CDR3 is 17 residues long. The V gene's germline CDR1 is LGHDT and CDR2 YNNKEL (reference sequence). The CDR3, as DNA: TGTGCCAGCAGCTTCGGACTAGCGGGGAGCTCCTACAATGAGCAGTTCTTC. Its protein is CASSFGLAGSSYNEQFF.

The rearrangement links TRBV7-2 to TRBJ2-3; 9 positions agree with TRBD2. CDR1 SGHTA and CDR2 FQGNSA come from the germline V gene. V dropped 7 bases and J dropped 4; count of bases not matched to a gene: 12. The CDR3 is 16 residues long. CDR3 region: CASTVSLAGSSDTQYF. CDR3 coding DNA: TGTGCCAGCACCGTCTCTCTAGCGGGGAGTTCAGATACGCAGTATTTT. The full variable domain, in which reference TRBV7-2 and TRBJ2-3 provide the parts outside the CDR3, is GAGVSQSPSNKVTEKGKDVELRCDPISGHTALYWYRQSLGQGLEFLIYFQGNSAPDKSGLPSDRFSAERTGGSVSTLTIQRTQQEDSAVYLCASTVSLAGSSDTQYFGPGTRLTVL.

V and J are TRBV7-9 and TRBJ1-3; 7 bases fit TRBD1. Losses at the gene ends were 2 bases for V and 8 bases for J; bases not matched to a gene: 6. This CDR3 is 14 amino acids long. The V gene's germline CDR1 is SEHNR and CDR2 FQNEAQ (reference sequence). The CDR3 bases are TGTGCCAGCAGCTTACGGAGACAGGGTGACACCATATATTTT. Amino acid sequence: CASSLRRQGDTIYF.

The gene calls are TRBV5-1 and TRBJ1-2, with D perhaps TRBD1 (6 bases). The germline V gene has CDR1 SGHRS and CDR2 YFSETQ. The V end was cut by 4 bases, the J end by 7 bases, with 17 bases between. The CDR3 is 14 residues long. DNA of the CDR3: TGCGCCAGCAGCCTGACAGGCTCGGACGGTGGCTACACCTTC. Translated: CASSLTGSDGGYTF.

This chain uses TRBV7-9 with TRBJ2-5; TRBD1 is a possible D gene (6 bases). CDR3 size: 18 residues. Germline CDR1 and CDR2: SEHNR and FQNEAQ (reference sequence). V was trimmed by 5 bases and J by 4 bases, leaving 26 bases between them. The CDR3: CASSPLGTLKHSAETQYF. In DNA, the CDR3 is TGTGCCAGCAGCCCCCTTGGGACACTTAAACATAGTGCAGAGACCCAGTACTTC.

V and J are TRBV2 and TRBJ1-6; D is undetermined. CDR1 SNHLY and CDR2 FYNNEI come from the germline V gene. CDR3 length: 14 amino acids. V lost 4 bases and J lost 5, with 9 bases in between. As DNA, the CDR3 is TGTGCCAGCAGTGCTACGGTTAATAATTCACCCCTCCACTTT. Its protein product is CASSATVNNSPLHF.

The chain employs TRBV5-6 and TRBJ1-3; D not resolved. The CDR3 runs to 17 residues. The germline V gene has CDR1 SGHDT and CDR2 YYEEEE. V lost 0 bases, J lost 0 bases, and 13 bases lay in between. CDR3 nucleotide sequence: TGTGCCAGCAGCTTGGGATACCTGCAGTCCTCTGGAAACACCATATATTTT. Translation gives CASSLGYLQSSGNTIYF.

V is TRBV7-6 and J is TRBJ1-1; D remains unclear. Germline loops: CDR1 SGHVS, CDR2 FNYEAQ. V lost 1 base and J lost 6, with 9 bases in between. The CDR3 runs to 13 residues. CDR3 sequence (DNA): TGTGCCAGCAGCTTAGGTTGGGGTTCTGAAGCTTTCTTT. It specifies CASSLGWGSEAFF.

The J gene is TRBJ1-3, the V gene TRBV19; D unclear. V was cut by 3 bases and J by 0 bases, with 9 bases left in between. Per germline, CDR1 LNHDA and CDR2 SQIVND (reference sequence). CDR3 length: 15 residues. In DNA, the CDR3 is TGTGCCAGTAGTATTGGGATCTACTCTGGAAACACCATATATTTT. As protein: CASSIGIYSGNTIYF. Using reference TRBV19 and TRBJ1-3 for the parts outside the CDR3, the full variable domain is DGGITQSPKYLFRKEGQNVTLSCEQNLNHDAMYWYRQDPGQGLRLIYYSQIVNDFQKGDIAEGYSVSREKKESFPLTVTSAQKNPTAFYLCASSIGIYSGNTIYFGEGSWLTVV.

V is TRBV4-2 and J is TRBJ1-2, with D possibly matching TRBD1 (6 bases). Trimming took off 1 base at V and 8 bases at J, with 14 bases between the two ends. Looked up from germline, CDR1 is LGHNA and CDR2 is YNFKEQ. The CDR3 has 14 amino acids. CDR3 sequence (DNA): TGTGCCAGCAGCCAAGGCCAGGGGCAGGACGGCTACACCTTC. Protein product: CASSQGQGQDGYTF.

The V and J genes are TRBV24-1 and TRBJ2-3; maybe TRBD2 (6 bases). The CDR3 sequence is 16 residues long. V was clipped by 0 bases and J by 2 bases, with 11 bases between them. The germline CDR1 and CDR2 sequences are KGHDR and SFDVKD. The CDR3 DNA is TGTGCCACCAGTGATTTGCGGCGGGGCCACACAGATACGCAGTATTTT. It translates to CATSDLRRGHTDTQYF.